These T cell receptor beta chains were read from a single sample in a study of blood T cell repertoires in COVID-19. The table came from immunoSEQ multiplex PCR; TCRdb's copy has only in-frame clones and leaves some out. This table holds 250,000 to 300,000 clones, approximately 87% found once. The specimen was peripheral blood. These receptors originate from a woman in her thirties with COVID-19, enrolled during active disease. CDR3s include the opening cysteine and the closing phenylalanine or tryptophan. Fields, in order: V gene, D gene, J gene, clone size, CDR3 protein, CDR3 DNA. A D gene is named only where the DNA matches it firmly. Clone size is stated in some rows and not others, as once, few, many or a class when expanded.

V gene: TRBV5-5; D gene: TRBD1; J gene: TRBJ2-1; clone size: .; CDR3 protein: CASSLRDRTYNEQFF; CDR3 DNA: TGTGCCAGCAGCTTGCGGGACAGGACCTACAATGAGCAGTTCTTC
V gene: TRBV19; D gene: .; J gene: TRBJ1-5; clone size: once; CDR3 protein: CASSWGVSNQPQHF; CDR3 DNA: TGTGCCAGTAGCTGGGGGGTAAGCAATCAGCCCCAGCATTTT
V gene: TRBV6-4; D gene: .; J gene: TRBJ1-1; clone size: .; CDR3 protein: CASSDRGWTEAFF; CDR3 DNA: TGTGCCAGCAGTGACCGGGGTTGGACTGAAGCTTTCTTT
V gene: TRBV2; D gene: TRBD1; J gene: TRBJ2-6; clone size: .; CDR3 protein: CASSESGRQGASGANVLTF; CDR3 DNA: TGTGCCAGCAGTGAGTCGGGGAGACAGGGGGCCTCTGGGGCCAACGTCCTGACTTTC
V gene: TRBV5-4; D gene: TRBD2; J gene: TRBJ2-3; clone size: .; CDR3 protein: CASSKGTSGGDTQYF; CDR3 DNA: TGTGCCAGCAGCAAAGGGACTAGCGGAGGGGATACGCAGTATTTT
V gene: TRBV2; D gene: .; J gene: TRBJ1-3; clone size: once; CDR3 protein: CASSAQGSGNTIYF; CDR3 DNA: TGTGCCAGCAGTGCACAGGGATCTGGAAACACCATATATTTT
V gene: TRBV21-1; D gene: .; J gene: TRBJ1-2; clone size: .; CDR3 protein: CASSTREGAQTGPGYTF; CDR3 DNA: TGTGCCAGCAGCACGCGAGAGGGGGCTCAGACAGGTCCTGGCTACACCTTC
V gene: TRBV5-1; D gene: .; J gene: TRBJ2-1; clone size: .; CDR3 protein: CASSLTDYNEQFF; CDR3 DNA: TGCGCCAGCAGCTTGACAGATTACAATGAGCAGTTCTTC
V gene: TRBV11-1; D gene: .; J gene: TRBJ2-3; clone size: .; CDR3 protein: CASSATRVTDTQYF; CDR3 DNA: TGTGCCAGCAGCGCCACCAGGGTAACAGATACGCAGTATTTT
V gene: TRBV5-6; D gene: TRBD1; J gene: TRBJ2-7; clone size: .; CDR3 protein: CASSYGTGLAYEQYF; CDR3 DNA: TGTGCCAGCAGCTACGGGACAGGGCTGGCCTACGAGCAGTACTTC
V gene: TRBV2; D gene: TRBD1; J gene: TRBJ2-7; clone size: .; CDR3 protein: CASSEVQGDEQYF; CDR3 DNA: TGTGCCAGCAGTGAGGTGCAGGGGGACGAGCAGTACTTC
V gene: TRBV7-8; D gene: .; J gene: TRBJ2-5; clone size: .; CDR3 protein: CASIWAPEGETQYF; CDR3 DNA: TGTGCCAGCATCTGGGCCCCGGAGGGGGAGACCCAGTACTTC
V gene: TRBV6-6; D gene: .; J gene: TRBJ1-2; clone size: once; CDR3 protein: CASSYGSYGYTF; CDR3 DNA: TGTGCCAGCAGTTACGGCAGCTATGGCTACACCTTC
V gene: TRBV5-1; D gene: TRBD2; J gene: TRBJ2-2; clone size: .; CDR3 protein: CASSLGLALTGELFF; CDR3 DNA: TGCGCCAGCAGCTTGGGACTAGCCCTCACCGGGGAGCTGTTTTTT
V gene: TRBV19; D gene: .; J gene: TRBJ2-2; clone size: .; CDR3 protein: CGVANTGELFF; CDR3 DNA: TGCGGGGTAGCGAACACCGGGGAGCTGTTTTTT
V gene: TRBV5-1; D gene: .; J gene: TRBJ2-5; clone size: .; CDR3 protein: CASSQGLRTETQYF; CDR3 DNA: TGCGCCAGCAGCCAGGGACTTCGGACGGAGACCCAGTACTTC
V gene: TRBV5-1; D gene: .; J gene: TRBJ1-1; clone size: .; CDR3 protein: CASSLVGSGAEAFF; CDR3 DNA: TGCGCCAGCAGCTTGGTCGGGTCAGGGGCTGAAGCTTTCTTT
V gene: TRBV5-4; D gene: .; J gene: TRBJ1-1; clone size: .; CDR3 protein: CASTLTGNTEAFF; CDR3 DNA: TGTGCCAGCACCCTGACAGGGAACACTGAAGCTTTCTTT
V gene: TRBV6-5; D gene: .; J gene: TRBJ1-3; clone size: .; CDR3 protein: CASSSTGSFSGNTIYF; CDR3 DNA: TGTGCCAGCAGTTCGACAGGTTCCTTCTCTGGAAACACCATATATTTT
V gene: TRBV2; D gene: .; J gene: TRBJ2-2; clone size: .; CDR3 protein: CASSYGELFF; CDR3 DNA: TGTGCCAGCAGTTACGGGGAGCTGTTTTTT
V gene: TRBV15; D gene: .; J gene: TRBJ1-3; clone size: .; CDR3 protein: CATSRGQGTSGNTIYF; CDR3 DNA: TGTGCCACCAGCAGAGGCCAGGGGACCTCTGGAAACACCATATATTTT
V gene: TRBV6-5; D gene: TRBD1; J gene: TRBJ1-6; clone size: few; CDR3 protein: CASSPVRDRYSPLHF; CDR3 DNA: TGTGCCAGCAGTCCGGTACGGGACAGGTATTCACCCCTCCACTTT
V gene: TRBV9; D gene: .; J gene: TRBJ2-1; clone size: many; CDR3 protein: CASSSAAAPLNEQFF; CDR3 DNA: TGTGCCAGCAGCTCCGCGGCTGCCCCTCTGAATGAGCAGTTCTTC
V gene: TRBV6-5; D gene: TRBD1; J gene: TRBJ1-5; clone size: .; CDR3 protein: CASSGTGNRQPQHF; CDR3 DNA: TGTGCCAGCAGCGGGACAGGGAATCGTCAGCCCCAGCATTTT
V gene: TRBV4-2; D gene: TRBD2; J gene: TRBJ2-3; clone size: .; CDR3 protein: CASRRLAGVRDTQYF; CDR3 DNA: TGTGCCAGCAGAAGACTAGCGGGGGTTCGGGATACGCAGTATTTT
V gene: TRBV4-2; D gene: TRBD2; J gene: TRBJ2-7; clone size: .; CDR3 protein: CASSQDVSGGYEQYF; CDR3 DNA: TGTGCCAGCAGCCAAGATGTGTCGGGGGGCTACGAGCAGTACTTC
V gene: TRBV4-2; D gene: TRBD2; J gene: TRBJ2-1; clone size: .; CDR3 protein: CASSRPDKTSGGRSSYNEQFF; CDR3 DNA: TGTGCCAGCAGCCGCCCGGATAAGACTAGCGGGGGGCGTAGCTCCTACAATGAGCAGTTCTTC
V gene: TRBV10-1; D gene: .; J gene: TRBJ2-7; clone size: .; CDR3 protein: CASSEGVEYEQYF; CDR3 DNA: TGCGCCAGCAGTGAGGGTGTAGAGTACGAGCAGTACTTC
V gene: TRBV12-3/TRBV12-4; D gene: .; J gene: TRBJ2-7; clone size: .; CDR3 protein: CASSNGYSYEQYF; CDR3 DNA: TGTGCCAGCAGTAACGGTTACTCCTACGAGCAGTACTTC
V gene: TRBV30; D gene: .; J gene: TRBJ1-1; clone size: .; CDR3 protein: CAWSEWMGSVTEAFF; CDR3 DNA: TGTGCCTGGAGTGAATGGATGGGGAGTGTCACTGAAGCTTTCTTT
V gene: TRBV18; D gene: .; J gene: TRBJ2-3; clone size: .; CDR3 protein: CASSRQGWTDTQYF; CDR3 DNA: TGTGCCAGCTCACGTCAGGGGTGGACAGATACGCAGTATTTT
V gene: TRBV21-1; D gene: .; J gene: TRBJ2-7; clone size: once; CDR3 protein: CASSRKLRTGPVELSYEQYF; CDR3 DNA: TGTGCCAGCAGCAGAAAGTTGAGGACAGGCCCTGTCGAATTATCCTACGAGCAGTACTTC
V gene: TRBV6-5; D gene: .; J gene: TRBJ1-5; clone size: once; CDR3 protein: CASSSPQNRYNQPQHF; CDR3 DNA: TGTGCCAGCAGTTCCCCACAGAACAGGTACAATCAGCCCCAGCATTTT
V gene: TRBV2; D gene: TRBD2; J gene: TRBJ2-3; clone size: .; CDR3 protein: CASSISRTSGEPTDTQYF; CDR3 DNA: TGTGCCAGCAGTATATCCCGGACTAGCGGGGAGCCCACGGATACGCAGTATTTT
V gene: TRBV28; D gene: TRBD1; J gene: TRBJ2-7; clone size: .; CDR3 protein: CASSWTGGEQYF; CDR3 DNA: TGTGCCAGCAGTTGGACAGGGGGCGAGCAGTACTTC
V gene: TRBV7-9; D gene: TRBD1; J gene: TRBJ1-1; clone size: .; CDR3 protein: CASSYRTGVTEAFF; CDR3 DNA: TGTGCCAGCAGCTACCGGACAGGGGTCACTGAAGCTTTCTTT
V gene: TRBV6-5; D gene: .; J gene: TRBJ1-6; clone size: few; CDR3 protein: CASSYSGPSRGSPLHF; CDR3 DNA: TGTGCCAGCAGTTACTCGGGGCCCTCCAGAGGTTCACCCCTCCACTTT
V gene: TRBV4-2; D gene: .; J gene: TRBJ2-7; clone size: .; CDR3 protein: CASSQLLGRTYEQYF; CDR3 DNA: TGTGCCAGCAGCCAATTACTTGGGAGGACCTACGAGCAGTACTTC
V gene: TRBV29-1; D gene: TRBD1; J gene: TRBJ2-2; clone size: .; CDR3 protein: CSVLGTDFTGELFF; CDR3 DNA: TGCAGCGTTTTAGGGACAGACTTTACCGGGGAGCTGTTTTTT
V gene: TRBV4-1; D gene: TRBD2; J gene: TRBJ2-5; clone size: .; CDR3 protein: CASSPRASGGPKGQYF; CDR3 DNA: TGCGCCAGCAGCCCCCGTGCCAGCGGGGGCCCGAAGGGCCAGTACTTC
V gene: TRBV5-1; D gene: TRBD2; J gene: TRBJ2-7; clone size: .; CDR3 protein: CASSLRTSGAYSYEQYF; CDR3 DNA: TGCGCCAGCAGCCTTCGGACTAGCGGGGCTTACTCCTACGAGCAGTACTTC
V gene: TRBV2; D gene: .; J gene: TRBJ1-2; clone size: .; CDR3 protein: CAGSSAGRFFGGYTF; CDR3 DNA: TGTGCCGGGTCGTCTGCGGGTCGTTTTTTCGGTGGCTACACCTTC
V gene: TRBV2; D gene: TRBD1; J gene: TRBJ1-4; clone size: .; CDR3 protein: CASSETGLGEKLFF; CDR3 DNA: TGTGCCAGCAGCGAGACAGGGCTTGGTGAAAAACTGTTTTTT
V gene: TRBV5-1; D gene: .; J gene: TRBJ2-7; clone size: .; CDR3 protein: CASSPLDSSYEQYF; CDR3 DNA: TGCGCCAGCAGCCCGCTTGACAGCTCCTACGAGCAGTACTTC
V gene: TRBV5-1; D gene: TRBD2; J gene: TRBJ2-3; clone size: once; CDR3 protein: CASSLQGGTSDHTDTQYF; CDR3 DNA: TGCGCCAGCAGCTTGCAAGGTGGGACTAGCGATCACACAGATACGCAGTATTTT
V gene: TRBV4-2; D gene: .; J gene: TRBJ2-1; clone size: .; CDR3 protein: CASSQVPITSSYNEQFF; CDR3 DNA: TGTGCCAGCAGCCAGGTACCAATCACGAGCTCCTACAATGAGCAGTTCTTC
V gene: TRBV11-2; D gene: .; J gene: TRBJ2-7; clone size: .; CDR3 protein: CASSHTYEQYF; CDR3 DNA: TGTGCCAGCAGCCACACCTACGAGCAGTACTTC
V gene: TRBV27; D gene: .; J gene: TRBJ1-5; clone size: few; CDR3 protein: CASSFGTSNQPQHF; CDR3 DNA: TGTGCCAGCAGTTTTGGGACAAGCAATCAGCCCCAGCATTTT
V gene: TRBV14; D gene: TRBD1; J gene: TRBJ1-2; clone size: once; CDR3 protein: CASSPKPGQDSYDGYTF; CDR3 DNA: TGTGCCAGCAGCCCAAAGCCGGGACAGGACTCTTATGACGGCTACACCTTC
V gene: TRBV7-9; D gene: .; J gene: TRBJ1-6; clone size: few; CDR3 protein: CASSSDTNSPLHF; CDR3 DNA: TGTGCCAGCAGCTCGGACACCAATTCACCCCTCCACTTT
V gene: TRBV19; D gene: TRBD1; J gene: TRBJ1-4; clone size: .; CDR3 protein: CASSRTGRSEKLFF; CDR3 DNA: TGTGCCAGTAGTAGGACAGGGAGGAGTGAAAAACTGTTTTTT
V gene: TRBV6-5; D gene: TRBD1; J gene: TRBJ2-5; clone size: .; CDR3 protein: CASEAGGETQYF; CDR3 DNA: TGTGCCAGCGAAGCAGGGGGAGAGACCCAGTACTTC
V gene: TRBV5-8; D gene: .; J gene: TRBJ2-7; clone size: few; CDR3 protein: CASSFEGVPSYEQYF; CDR3 DNA: TGTGCCAGCAGCTTCGAGGGGGTCCCCTCCTACGAGCAGTACTTC
V gene: TRBV2; D gene: TRBD2; J gene: TRBJ2-7; clone size: .; CDR3 protein: CATASGNYEQYF; CDR3 DNA: TGTGCCACCGCTAGCGGAAATTACGAGCAGTACTTC
V gene: TRBV29-1; D gene: .; J gene: TRBJ2-6; clone size: .; CDR3 protein: CSVVASGANVLTF; CDR3 DNA: TGCAGCGTTGTAGCCTCTGGGGCCAACGTCCTGACTTTC